The subject of this entry is one T cell receptor beta chain. The antigen it recognizes is unknown. Base quality data are lacking; no much larger clone is found one base away. Participants in the prospective study were enrolled through a virtual design, were aged roughly 18 to 100 years, and lived in approximately 25 United States geographic areas. In the prospective study, cohorts were assigned on the basis of participant-reported clinical history obtained from a screening survey and a study questionnaire. For ImmuneRACE Cohort 3, a participant was defined as recovered based on two consecutive negative NP/OP PCR tests, clearance by a healthcare professional, or resolution of symptoms. Each participant in the prospective study had whole blood, serum and a nasopharyngeal or oropharyngeal swab collected by mobile phlebotomists. Prospective study participants could optionally give additional blood draws and questionnaires over an approximately 2-month period. Prospective study blood samples were shipped either frozen or at room temperature before DNA extraction.

The cysteine opens and the phenylalanine closes a CDR3 of 16 amino acids. The sequence is cut down to CDR3 DNA, 48 bases in frame from base 1. V and J are trimmed by 2 bases and 4 bases, and the gene matches miss 10 bases of the junction. CDR1 and CDR2 are drawn from the germline V gene (reference sequence): LNHDA, SQIVND. This specimen belongs to a study of blood T cell repertoires in COVID-19 (dated by TCRdb to about 2020). Broadly, across the study: The collaborator samples originated in the United States, Italy and Spain and spanned the acute and convalescent phases of COVID-19. The prospective study material was composed of cDNA or gDNA derived from T cells, B-cell-depleted T cells, or PBMCs. Deeply sampled blood TCRbeta repertoires from subjects exposed to, actively infected with, or recovered from COVID-19 were included in the dataset. The repertoires were released in a freely available public database meant as a resource for research on the immune response to SARS-CoV-2. The samples were drawn from two sources: the first 160 participants of the ongoing ImmuneRACE study, and 950 to 1,500 subjects contributed by 6 global collaborators. The sample metadata nearly always contained a de-identified subject ID, COVID-19 status, age in years and sex. HLA class I and class II types, where available, came from metadata supplied by the sample provider rather than from assay-based typing. Summary of the overall study and its limitations: The amount of clinical and demographic metadata varied by source and participant and was provided uncurated.

The immunoSEQ Assay, a bias-controlled multiplex PCR, was used to amplify TCRbeta CDR3 regions from genomic DNA. In the paper's pipeline: Nucleated cell counts per sample were estimated from amplification of reference gene primers within the assay. To quantify the absolute abundance of each unique TCRbeta CDR3 rearrangement, sequence reads were collapsed and filtered. Productive Simpson clonality was computed per sample as the square root of Simpson's diversity index over productive rearrangements. As stored in TCRdb, this immuneACCESS dataset retains in-frame rearrangements with V and J assigned. A fraction of the clones does not appear; measured against another copy, unresolved V genes explain less than half of the discrepancy, and the remainder lacks a known reason. V and J calls and clone size are copied from that table; D and trimming were computed from the DNA. This sample has more than 250,000 clones in its table, and around 90% of those were observed once. The ten largest account for about 6% of the sample.

Material for sequencing was PBMCs or T cells enriched from blood (not recorded which). The clonotype comes from a woman under 40 who had recovered from COVID-19. This chain is built from TRBV19 and TRBJ1-1; a stretch of 7 junction bases matches TRBD1. Here the CDR3 is given as CASSIISGTGATEAFF. The sequenced DNA: TGTGCCAGTAGTATAATAAGTGGAACAGGGGCCACTGAAGCTTTCTTT.